This entry lists 32 T cell receptor beta chains sequenced from one sample in a study of regulatory T cells in long-lasting Graves disease. TCR beta libraries were built with iRepertoire HTBI primers and Arm-PCR of CDR3 regions. In TCRdb, the multiplex PCR reads were re-called with MiXCR into one record per CDR3 protein. The table records around 460,000 distinct CDR3 sequences, approximately 21% of them present only once. As for time point: persistent/refractory GD, antithyroid drugs over 5 years with positive TRAb. The TCR library was prepared using RNA isolated from PBMCs. Sample: peripheral blood mononuclear cells (PBMCs), taken when the disease was refractory, from a patient treated with antithyroid drugs. The receptors originated from a female donor with Graves disease.

This clonotype was counted at least ten times. The chain is built from TRBV5-1 and TRBJ1-6; D is perhaps TRBD1 (5 bases). Trimming stripped 0 bases from V and 0 bases from J, with 7 bases between. CDR1 and CDR2 from the germline V gene are SGHRS and YFSETQ. This CDR3 is built from 16 residues. Here the CDR3 DNA reads TGCGCCAGCAGCTTGGGAGGGACCTCCTATAATTCACCCCTCCACTTT. Encoded protein: CASSLGGTSYNSPLHF.

This clonotype was counted ten times or more. J is TRBJ1-2 and V is TRBV15, with D possibly matching TRBD1 (6 bases). The ends were cut back, 0 bases at V and 0 bases at J, with 8 bases in the middle. Germline V gene lookup returns CDR1 LNHNV and CDR2 YYDKDF (reference sequence). The CDR3 has 15 amino acids. The CDR3 DNA follows: TGTGCCACCAGCAGAGATCGACAGGCTAACTATGGCTACACCTTC. This codes for CATSRDRQANYGYTF. Filled out from reference TRBV15 and TRBJ1-2, the complete variable domain reads DAMVIQNPRYQVTQFGKPVTLSCSQTLNHNVMYWYQQKSSQAPKLLFHYYDKDFNNEADTPDNFQSRRPNTSFCFLDIRSPGLGDTAMYLCATSRDRQANYGYTFGSGTRLTVV.

Worth noting for this clonotype: This clone may be a read error of a much larger clone one base away. The gene calls are TRBV28 and TRBJ1-6; tentatively, D is TRBD1 (5 bases). The CDR3 covers 16 residues. Germline V lookup: CDR1 MDHEN, CDR2 SYDVKM. Trimming stripped 5 bases from V and 6 bases from J, with 17 bases between. CDR3 sequence: CASSLQELAFNSPLHF. DNA of the CDR3: TGTGCCAGCAGTCTACAGGAGCTTGCGTTTAATTCACCCCTCCACTTT.

This clonotype was seen a handful of times. The rearrangement joins TRBV6-1 to TRBJ2-7; 9 bases match TRBD2. Germline CDR1 MNHNS, CDR2 SASEGT. The junction had 11 bases not matched to a gene; V was cut back by 6 bases and J by 5 bases. This CDR3 spans 15 amino acids. CDR3 protein: CASSESSGSFDEQYF. Here the CDR3 DNA reads TGTGCCAGCAGCGAAAGTAGCGGGAGTTTTGACGAGCAGTACTTC.

In its sample, this clonotype was seen many times. The chain couples TRBV28 to TRBJ2-7, with 12 bases identical to TRBD2. The V gene's germline CDR1 is MDHEN and CDR2 SYDVKM. The CDR3 length is 17 residues. J lost 1 base, V lost 7 bases, and 11 bases had no gene match. The CDR3: CASNTSGRSGSSYEQYF. CDR3 sequence (DNA): TGTGCCAGCAACACTAGCGGGAGGTCAGGGTCGTCCTACGAGCAGTACTTC.

This clonotype was counted at least ten times. The genes are TRBV27 and TRBJ1-4; D ambiguous. This CDR3 comprises 14 residues. The V gene's germline CDR1 is MNHEY and CDR2 SMNVEV (reference sequence). The ends were cut back, 3 bases at V and 6 bases at J, with 11 bases in the middle. This CDR3 is CASSFFPPDEKLFF. In nucleotides, the CDR3 is TGTGCCAGCAGTTTCTTTCCGCCCGATGAAAAACTGTTTTTT.

This clonotype was observed at least ten times. The DNA for the CDR3 is TGTGCCAGCAGTCCCCGAGGGGGTGGGAACACTGAAGCTTTCTTT. This translates into CASSPRGGGNTEAFF. This sequence joins TRBV12-3 or TRBV12-4 and TRBJ1-1; tentative D call: TRBD1 (6 bases). CDR3 length: 15 residues. V lost 5 bases to trimming and J lost 1 base, with 14 bases between them.

Of note for this clonotype: One end of the junction fails to match germline, which may point to a read error. This chain connects TRBV3-1 to TRBJ1-1, with a tentative D call TRBD1 (5 bases). Germline-derived CDR1 and CDR2 are LGHDT and YNNKEL (reference sequence). CDR3 length: 15 amino acids. The CDR3 is CASSQVGGADTEVFF. The DNA of the CDR3 is TGTGCCAGCAGCCAAGTCGGGGGTGCGGACACTGAAGTTTTCTTT.

The chain joins TRBV4-3 to TRBJ2-7; TRBD2 is a possible D gene (5 bases). The CDR3 sequence is 15 residues long. Trimming pared 0 bases from V and 2 bases from J, leaving 11 bases between. The germline V gene encodes CDR1 LGHNA and CDR2 YSLEER. The CDR3 here is CASSQDPSGTYEQYF. DNA for the CDR3: TGCGCCAGCAGCCAAGATCCCTCCGGGACCTACGAGCAGTACTTC.

J is TRBJ1-1 and V is TRBV7-3; D ambiguous. The V and J ends lost 4 bases and 2 bases respectively, with 14 bases between them. CDR1 SGHTA and CDR2 FQGTGA come from the germline V gene. The CDR3 has 15 residues. The CDR3 reads CASSSSVGANTEAFF. For the CDR3, the DNA is TGTGCCAGCAGCTCCTCCGTTGGAGCTAACACTGAAGCTTTCTTT.

There are a few counts of this clonotype. The chain carries TRBV29-1 and TRBJ2-7; 8 bases align to TRBD2. The CDR3 is 17 amino acids. J gave up 0 bases and V 4 bases, and 14 bases lay outside the gene matches. Germline V lookup: CDR1 SQVTM, CDR2 ANQGSEA. This chain's CDR3 is CSVGTRMNSGSSYEQYF. DNA for the CDR3: TGCAGCGTTGGGACTCGGATGAACAGCGGGAGCTCCTACGAGCAGTACTTC.

Worth noting for this clonotype: A much larger clonotype is one base distant, so this may be a read error. The J gene is TRBJ1-1, the V gene TRBV12-3 or TRBV12-4, with D unclear. CDR3 length: 13 amino acids. Trimming shortened V by 5 bases and J by 4 bases, and 11 bases separated the two germline ends. CDR3 DNA sequence: TGTGCCAGCAGTGCGGTGTTGGGCACTGAAGCTTTCTTT. Its translation is CASSAVLGTEAFF.

This clonotype was seen at least ten times. CDR3 in amino acids: CASSYYFIDRAVYEQYF. CDR3 DNA sequence: TGTGCCAGCAGTTACTACTTTATCGACAGGGCCGTCTACGAGCAGTACTTC. V gene TRBV6-2 or TRBV6-3 combines with J gene TRBJ2-7; TRBD1 agrees at 7 bases. The CDR3 extends over 17 amino acids. J was trimmed by 3 bases and V by 1 base; bases with no gene match: 12. The germline CDR1 and CDR2 sequences are MNHEY and SVGEGT.

This clonotype was observed a few times. V and J are TRBV20-1 and TRBJ2-4, with 9 bases fitting TRBD1. V shed 3 bases and J 0 bases; nucleotides not matched to a gene: 9. Germline V gives CDR1 DFQATT, CDR2 SNEGSKA (reference sequence). The CDR3 covers 17 residues. The CDR3 reads CSASVTRTGVAKNIQYF. CDR3 bases: TGCAGTGCTAGTGTAACTAGGACAGGGGTAGCCAAAAACATTCAGTACTTC.

This clonotype has a count of ten or more. The chain recombines TRBV28 with TRBJ1-2; 7 bases align to TRBD1. CDR1 and CDR2 from the germline V gene are MDHEN and SYDVKM. Trimming at V came to 6 bases and at J to 1 base, leaving 8 bases not matched to a gene. The CDR3 length is 15 residues. The CDR3 is CASSLIAGGNYGYTF. The DNA for the CDR3 is TGTGCCAGCAGCCTCATCGCAGGGGGTAACTATGGCTACACCTTC.

This clonotype turned up a few times. The chain combines TRBV30 with TRBJ1-2, with unresolved D. V was trimmed by 3 bases and J by 10 bases, leaving 12 bases between them. The germline V gene encodes CDR1 GTSNPN and CDR2 SVGIG (reference sequence). The CDR3 loop spans 11 amino acids. The CDR3 loop is CAWRGTWDYTF. The CDR3 DNA is TGTGCCTGGAGGGGAACATGGGACTACACCTTC.

DNA for the CDR3: TGTGCCAGCAGTTACTCTAGCGGGCACCCCCCTAGCACAGATACGCAGTATTTT. The encoded protein is CASSYSSGHPPSTDTQYF. J is TRBJ2-3 and V is TRBV6-2 or TRBV6-3, with 7 bases that match TRBD2. CDR1 is MNHEY, CDR2 SVGEGT, per germline. This CDR3 is 18 amino acids long. Trimming took 0 bases from V and 0 from J; bases not matched to a gene: 9.

Comment on this clonotype: It is unclear where the CDR3 begins or ends on the DNA, so no DNA is shown, and the CDR3 is as TCRdb lists it. This chain links TRBV2 with TRBJ2-2; the table's TRBD1 call for D was not verified on the DNA. Germline values: CDR1 SNHLY, CDR2 FYNNEI. A total of 21 residues make up the CDR3, ends included. The CDR3 protein is CASSEWAGANVLTFGAGELFF.

The chain links TRBV20-1 to TRBJ1-4; a weak D match, TRBD1 (5 bases). From germline, CDR1 is DFQATT and CDR2 SNEGSKA (reference sequence). There are 15 residues in the CDR3. The V and J ends lost 1 base and 6 bases respectively, with 15 bases between them. As DNA, the CDR3 is TGCAGTGCTAGAGTAGGATGGGGGGGACATGAAAAACTGTTTTTT. Its translation: CSARVGWGGHEKLFF.

In regard to this clonotype: Just one base apart from a much larger clone, this may be a read error. V gene TRBV29-1 combines with J gene TRBJ1-2; D not resolved. CDR3 size: 13 residues. The V end lost 7 bases, the J end lost 1 base, and 13 bases lay between the germline ends. The germline CDR1 and CDR2 sequences are SQVTM and ANQGSEA. CDR3 residues: CSGWPTDNYGYTF. In nucleotides, the CDR3 is TGCAGCGGGTGGCCAACAGATAACTATGGCTACACCTTC.

V and J are TRBV20-1 and TRBJ2-7, with TRBD1 matching 9 bases. The V gene's germline CDR1 is DFQATT and CDR2 SNEGSKA (reference sequence). The CDR3 covers 16 residues. Unmatched junction bases numbered 13, after V lost 6 bases and J lost 1 base. For the CDR3, the DNA is TGCAGTGCCGCCGCCGTGGGGACAGGGACTTCCTACGAGCAGTACTTC. Its translation: CSAAAVGTGTSYEQYF.

Ten or more counts support this clonotype. J is TRBJ2-2 and V is TRBV2; D uncertain. V lost 5 bases and J 4 bases, leaving 2 bases between the germline ends. Looked up from germline, CDR1 is SNHLY and CDR2 is FYNNEI. This CDR3 has 11 residues. CDR3 sequence (DNA): TGTGCCAGCAGTACCACCGGGGAGCTGTTTTTT. This codes for CASSTTGELFF.

This clonotype was recorded many times. This chain links TRBV20-1 with TRBJ1-4; no clear D. Germline V lookup: CDR1 DFQATT, CDR2 SNEGSKA (reference sequence). Between the trimmed V and J ends, which lost 6 bases and 5 bases, there was a span of 4 bases. The CDR3 has 10 amino acids. CDR3 nucleotides: TGCAGTGCCTTAAATGAAAAACTGTTTTTT. It encodes CSALNEKLFF.

This clonotype was seen repeatedly, ten times or more. V gene TRBV7-9 combines with J gene TRBJ2-5, with D uncertain. The CDR3 length is 12 residues. Germline assignment: CDR1 SEHNR and CDR2 FQNEAQ (reference sequence). Trimming removed 5 bases at V and 1 base at J, with 5 bases between. CDR3 loop: CASSRSQETQYF. CDR3 coding DNA: TGTGCCAGCAGCCGGTCCCAAGAGACCCAGTACTTC.

This clonotype was seen only a few times. This rearrangement joins TRBV7-8 to TRBJ2-7; 15 nucleotides align to TRBD2. The CDR3 has 17 residues. The germline gives CDR1 SGHVS, CDR2 FQNEAQ. V shed 4 bases, J shed 3 bases, and the junction held 7 bases outside the gene matches. In DNA form, the CDR3 reads TGTGCCAGCAGCTCCTTAGGACTAGCGGGAGGGTACTACGAGCAGTACTTC. Protein product: CASSSLGLAGGYYEQYF.

In its sample, this clonotype was seen many times. The chain is built from TRBV7-2 and TRBJ2-7; 8 nucleotides align to TRBD1. This CDR3 has 15 amino acids. The ends lost 0 bases at V and 0 bases at J; junction bases unmatched: 1. Germline V gene lookup returns CDR1 SGHTA and CDR2 FQGNSA. Here the CDR3 DNA reads TGTGCCAGCAGCTTAGCGACAGGGGTCTCCTACGAGCAGTACTTC. It yields the protein CASSLATGVSYEQYF.

A few counts support this clonotype. The V call is TRBV19, the J call TRBJ2-5; either TRBD1 or TRBD2 may fit D (5 bases each). Trimming removed 6 bases from V and 5 bases from J, with 16 bases in between. CDR3 length equals 14 residues. Germline lookup yields CDR1 LNHDA and CDR2 SQIVND (reference sequence). CDR3 region: CASRGAPGWETQYF. In DNA, the CDR3 is TGTGCCAGTAGAGGGGCCCCGGGGTGGGAGACCCAGTACTTC.

This clonotype was detected a few times. V is TRBV7-2 and J is TRBJ2-4, with unresolved D. Germline V gene sequence: CDR1 SGHTA, CDR2 FQGNSA. This CDR3 region has 14 residues. Deletions cut 1 base from V and 7 bases from J, with 11 bases between. The CDR3 region has the DNA TGTGCCAGCAGCTTAGGCGTGGTCCGGAACATTCAGTACTTC. Amino acid sequence: CASSLGVVRNIQYF.

The chain links TRBV20-1 to TRBJ2-1, with TRBD2 identical over 10 bases. The CDR3 has 17 residues. V lost 5 bases to trimming and J lost 7 bases; unmatched junction nucleotides: 17. Germline loops: CDR1 DFQATT, CDR2 SNEGSKA (reference sequence). CDR3 DNA: TGCAGTGCTTCCCGGACTAGCGGTTTTTCCTCGGAAAATGAGCAGTTCTTC. It is translated as CSASRTSGFSSENEQFF.

This sequence joins TRBV7-3 and TRBJ2-2, with 8 nucleotides matching TRBD2. The CDR3 has 15 amino acids. Germline V CDR1 and CDR2: SGHTA, FQGTGA. The V and J ends lost 6 bases and 5 bases, in that order; junction bases with no gene match: 8. CDR3 in DNA: TGTGCCAGCAGTCGAACGGGGGGGGTTACCGGGGAGCTGTTTTTT. Translation: CASSRTGGVTGELFF. Using reference TRBV7-3 and TRBJ2-2 for the parts outside the CDR3, the full variable domain is GAGVSQTPSNKVTEKGKYVELRCDPISGHTALYWYRQSLGQGPEFLIYFQGTGAADDSGLPNDRFFAVRPEGSVSTLKIQRTERGDSAVYLCASSRTGGVTGELFFGEGSRLTVL.

At least ten counts were recorded for this clonotype. The V call is TRBV28, the J call TRBJ2-7; D uncertain. This CDR3 has 13 residues. Germline-derived CDR1 and CDR2 are MDHEN and SYDVKM. The V and J ends lost 7 bases and 3 bases respectively, with 13 bases between them. CDR3 residues: CASTRIGRYEQYF. CDR3 sequence (DNA): TGTGCCAGCACGAGGATAGGCCGCTACGAGCAGTACTTC.

V and J are TRBV19 and TRBJ1-5; a weak D match, TRBD1 (6 bases). Germline V gene sequence: CDR1 LNHDA, CDR2 SQIVND (reference sequence). Trimming took off 6 bases at V and 0 bases at J, with 12 bases between the two ends. CDR3 length equals 15 residues. Here the CDR3 DNA reads TGTGCCAGTAGGGGGGACACCCTTAGCAATCAGCCCCAGCATTTT. This sequence encodes CASRGDTLSNQPQHF.